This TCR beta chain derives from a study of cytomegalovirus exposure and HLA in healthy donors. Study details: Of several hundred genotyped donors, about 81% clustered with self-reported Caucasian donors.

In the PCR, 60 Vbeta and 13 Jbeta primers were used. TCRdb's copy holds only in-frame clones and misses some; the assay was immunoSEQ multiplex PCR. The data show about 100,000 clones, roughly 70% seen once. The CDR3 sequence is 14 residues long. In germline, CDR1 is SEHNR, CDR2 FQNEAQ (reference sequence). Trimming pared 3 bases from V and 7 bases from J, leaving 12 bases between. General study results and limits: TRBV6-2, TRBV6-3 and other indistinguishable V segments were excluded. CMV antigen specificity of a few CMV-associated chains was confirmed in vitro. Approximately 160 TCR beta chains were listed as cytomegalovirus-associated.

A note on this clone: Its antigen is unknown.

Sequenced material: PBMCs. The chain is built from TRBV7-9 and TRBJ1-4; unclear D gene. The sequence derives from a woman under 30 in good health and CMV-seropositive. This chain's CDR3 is CASSFTRTGEKLFF. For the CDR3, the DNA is TGTGCCAGCAGCTTTACCAGGACTGGTGAAAAACTGTTTTTT.